A selection of T cell receptor beta chains follows, all from one sample in a study of blood T cell repertoires in COVID-19. Using immunoSEQ multiplex PCR, the repertoire was profiled, and TCRdb retains in-frame clones only, with some absent. Of roughly 350,000 clones in the sample, more than 70% were seen once. Sample: peripheral blood. The receptors shown here come from a woman in her 70s with COVID-19, enrolled during active disease. Both conserved end residues are part of each CDR3. Each record gives: CDR3 DNA, CDR3 protein, D gene, J gene, clone size, V gene. D genes are given only for firm matches. Rows may omit the clone size; those that give it use once, few, many or a size class.

TGTGCCAGCAGCCCGTTTCGGACTAGCACAGATACGCAGTATTTT	CASSPFRTSTDTQYF	-	TRBJ2-3	once	TRBV6-2/TRBV6-3
TGTGCCAGCAGCCCCCGGGGGGTGTTGGAAAAACTGTTTTTT	CASSPRGVLEKLFF	-	TRBJ1-4	-	TRBV25-1
TGTGCCAGCAGTTACGGGAGGGGCAATCAGCCCCAGCATTTT	CASSYGRGNQPQHF	-	TRBJ1-5	-	TRBV28
TGTGCCAGTAGTCCAATCCGAGGCTCGGCTAACTATGGCTACACCTTC	CASSPIRGSANYGYTF	-	TRBJ1-2	-	TRBV19
TGTGCCAGCAGCCGGGAGGCTGGAAACACCATATATTTT	CASSREAGNTIYF	-	TRBJ1-3	-	TRBV6-5
TGTGCCAGCAGCTTGCGTGAGGGGGCGCGTGAAAAACTGTTTTTT	CASSLREGAREKLFF	TRBD1	TRBJ1-4	-	TRBV5-6
TGTGCCAGCAGTGATCCTCGGGGGGCAGATACGCAGTATTTT	CASSDPRGADTQYF	TRBD2	TRBJ2-3	-	TRBV27
TGCAGTGCTAGTCGCGGGGGGGCAGATACGCAGTATTTT	CSASRGGADTQYF	TRBD2	TRBJ2-3	-	TRBV20-1
TGTGCCACCAGTGACTACAGGGGAATGGACTATGGCTACACCTTC	CATSDYRGMDYGYTF	TRBD1	TRBJ1-2	once	TRBV24-1
TGTGCCAGCAGCCCGGTGGGGAGAGAGGGTGAGCAGTTCTTC	CASSPVGREGEQFF	-	TRBJ2-1	-	TRBV6-5
TGTGCCAGCATTCTGGGTTTCCCGGGGAGAGGAGATACGCAGTATTTT	CASILGFPGRGDTQYF	-	TRBJ2-3	-	TRBV2
TGTGCCAGCAGTGAAGCCGGACAGAGCCACACCGGGGAGCTGTTTTTT	CASSEAGQSHTGELFF	-	TRBJ2-2	-	TRBV25-1
TGTGCCAGCAGTTCCCCCGGCGGAGGGTCCTACGAGCAGTACTTC	CASSSPGGGSYEQYF	-	TRBJ2-7	-	TRBV28
TGTGCCAGCAGCGTAGGTCCGCGCGGGAACACTGAAGCTTTCTTT	CASSVGPRGNTEAFF	-	TRBJ1-1	-	TRBV9
TGTGCCAGCAGTTACTCCAGGGGGCATCTCTACGAGCAGTACTTC	CASSYSRGHLYEQYF	TRBD1	TRBJ2-7	-	TRBV6-5
TGTGCCAGCAGCCAAGATCGACCCTTGGAGGGCCAGGGGGCCACAGATACGCAGTATTTT	CASSQDRPLEGQGATDTQYF	TRBD1	TRBJ2-3	-	TRBV3-1/TRBV3-2
TGTGCCATCAGTGGCCAGGGAGGGACCACTGAAGCTTTCTTT	CAISGQGGTTEAFF	-	TRBJ1-1	-	TRBV10-3
TGTGCCACCCGGGACAGACCCTACGAGCAGTACTTC	CATRDRPYEQYF	TRBD1	TRBJ2-7	-	TRBV28
TGTGCCAGTAGTATAGCTAGCAAGTCAGATACGCAGTATTTT	CASSIASKSDTQYF	-	TRBJ2-3	-	TRBV19
TGTGCCAGCAGCGTCCCGGGACAGGGTTTCCAAGAGACCCAGTACTTC	CASSVPGQGFQETQYF	TRBD1	TRBJ2-5	-	TRBV2
TGTGCCAGCAGCTTACAACAGGGTTTAAAGATCTACGAGCAGTACTTC	CASSLQQGLKIYEQYF	-	TRBJ2-7	-	TRBV7-8
TGTGCCAGCATTCGACCAGGCTATGGCTACACCTTC	CASIRPGYGYTF	-	TRBJ1-2	-	TRBV2
TGTGCCTGGACACTGAAAGAGACCCAGTACTTC	CAWTLKETQYF	-	TRBJ2-5	-	TRBV30
TGTGCCAGCAGCTTAGTGAGGCTGAGCTCCTACGAGCAGTACTTC	CASSLVRLSSYEQYF	-	TRBJ2-7	-	TRBV7-4
TGTGCCAGCAGCTTCTTTAACACTGAAGCTTTCTTT	CASSFFNTEAFF	-	TRBJ1-1	few	TRBV7-9
TGTGCCAGCAGCCGATCCCGGACTCTTGGTTGCACCTTC	CASSRSRTLGCTF	-	TRBJ1-2	once	TRBV7-8
TGTGCCAGCAGTTTACAGGGGTTCTATGGCTACACCTTC	CASSLQGFYGYTF	-	TRBJ1-2	-	TRBV12-3/TRBV12-4
TGTGCCTGGAGTGTAAGTCAGAACTACGAGCAGTACTTC	CAWSVSQNYEQYF	-	TRBJ2-7	few	TRBV30
TGTGCCAGCAGTGGGAGGGGCGGGTATAATTCACCCCTCCACTTT	CASSGRGGYNSPLHF	-	TRBJ1-6	-	TRBV27
TGTGCCAGCAGCTTACAGGGGGTGCTCATGAACACTGAAGCTTTCTTT	CASSLQGVLMNTEAFF	TRBD1	TRBJ1-1	once	TRBV5-8
TGTGCCAGCAGGGACAGGGGTTTAAACACTGAAGCTTTCTTT	CASRDRGLNTEAFF	TRBD1	TRBJ1-1	few	TRBV6-5
TGTGCCAGCACCTTAGGGGGCGGGGCCACAGATACGCAGTATTTT	CASTLGGGATDTQYF	-	TRBJ2-3	-	TRBV2
TGTGCCAGCAGCGCCGGGACATGGGAGCAGTACTTC	CASSAGTWEQYF	-	TRBJ2-7	-	TRBV7-8
TGTGCCAGCAGCGTAGATGCAGGGATCGGCTCCTATAATTCACCCCTCCACTTT	CASSVDAGIGSYNSPLHF	-	TRBJ1-6	-	TRBV9
TGTGCCAGCTCACCTCCTAGGGGGACTAGCGGGGGCCATGAGCAGTTCTTC	CASSPPRGTSGGHEQFF	TRBD2	TRBJ2-1	once	TRBV18
TGTGCCAGCAGTTACTCCTTCGATGAGCAGTTCTTC	CASSYSFDEQFF	-	TRBJ2-1	once	TRBV6-5
TGTGCCAGCAGTCTCACACAGGGATTATATGAGCAGTTCTTC	CASSLTQGLYEQFF	-	TRBJ2-1	-	TRBV3-1/TRBV3-2
TGTGCCACCAGTGACCCGAGCGGGCCGAGCACAGATACGCAGTATTTT	CATSDPSGPSTDTQYF	-	TRBJ2-3	-	TRBV24-1
TGCGCCAGCAGTGAACGGAGCAATCAGCCCCAGCATTTT	CASSERSNQPQHF	-	TRBJ1-5	-	TRBV10-2
TGTGCCAGCAGCTTAGGGGGACTTACCTACGAGCAGTACTTC	CASSLGGLTYEQYF	-	TRBJ2-7	-	TRBV7-2